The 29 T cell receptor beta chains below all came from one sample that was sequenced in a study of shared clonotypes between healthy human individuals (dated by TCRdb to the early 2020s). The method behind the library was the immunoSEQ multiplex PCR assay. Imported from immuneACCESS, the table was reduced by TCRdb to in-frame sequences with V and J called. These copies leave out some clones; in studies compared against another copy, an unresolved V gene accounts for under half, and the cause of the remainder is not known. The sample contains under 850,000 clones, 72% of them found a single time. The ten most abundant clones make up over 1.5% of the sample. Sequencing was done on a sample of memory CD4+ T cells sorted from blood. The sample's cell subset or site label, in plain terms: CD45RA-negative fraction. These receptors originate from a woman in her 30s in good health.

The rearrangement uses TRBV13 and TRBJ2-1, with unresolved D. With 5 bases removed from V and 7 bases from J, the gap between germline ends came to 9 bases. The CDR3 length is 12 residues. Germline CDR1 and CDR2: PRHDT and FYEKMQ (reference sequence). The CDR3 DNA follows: TGTGCCAGCAGCCAGAGATTAAATGAGCAGTTCTTC. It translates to CASSQRLNEQFF.

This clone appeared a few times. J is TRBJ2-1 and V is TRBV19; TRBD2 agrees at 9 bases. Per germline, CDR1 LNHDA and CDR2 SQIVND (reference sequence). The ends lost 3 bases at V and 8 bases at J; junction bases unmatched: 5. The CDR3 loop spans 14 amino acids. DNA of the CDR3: TGTGCCAGTAGTATTGCGGGAGGGCCCTATGAGCAGTTCTTC. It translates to CASSIAGGPYEQFF.

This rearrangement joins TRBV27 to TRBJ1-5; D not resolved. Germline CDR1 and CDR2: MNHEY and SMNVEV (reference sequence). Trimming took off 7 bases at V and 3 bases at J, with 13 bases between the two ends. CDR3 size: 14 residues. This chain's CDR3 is CASKSALVNQPQHF. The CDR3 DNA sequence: TGTGCCAGCAAGTCGGCCCTCGTCAATCAGCCCCAGCATTTT.

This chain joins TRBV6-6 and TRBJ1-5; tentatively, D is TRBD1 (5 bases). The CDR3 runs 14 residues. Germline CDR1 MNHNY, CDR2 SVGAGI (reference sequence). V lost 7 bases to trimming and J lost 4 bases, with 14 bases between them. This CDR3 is CASTLQGPNQPQHF. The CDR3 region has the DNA TGTGCCAGCACCCTTCAGGGTCCAAATCAGCCCCAGCATTTT.

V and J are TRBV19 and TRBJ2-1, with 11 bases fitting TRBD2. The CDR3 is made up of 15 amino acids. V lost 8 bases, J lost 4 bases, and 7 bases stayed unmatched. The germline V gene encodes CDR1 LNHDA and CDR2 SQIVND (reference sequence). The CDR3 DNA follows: TGTGCCAGTGTCTCATCTAGCGGGAGGTACAATGAGCAGTTCTTC. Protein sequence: CASVSSSGRYNEQFF.

CDR3 residues: CASSERRAIYYAGELFF. DNA for the CDR3: TGTGCCAGCAGTGAAAGAAGGGCGATCTACTACGCCGGGGAGCTGTTTTTT. The chain recombines TRBV6-1 with TRBJ2-2; D ambiguous. Germline V lookup: CDR1 MNHNS, CDR2 SASEGT. This CDR3 is built from 17 residues. V was pared by 2 bases and J by 6 bases, with 19 bases between.

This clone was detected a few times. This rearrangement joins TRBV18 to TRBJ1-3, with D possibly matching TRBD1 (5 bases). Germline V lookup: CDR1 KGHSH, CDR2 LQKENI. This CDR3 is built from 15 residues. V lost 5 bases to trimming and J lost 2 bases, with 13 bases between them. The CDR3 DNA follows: TGTGCCAGCTCAGCCGGACATCCCGCTGGAAACACCATATATTTT. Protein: CASSAGHPAGNTIYF.

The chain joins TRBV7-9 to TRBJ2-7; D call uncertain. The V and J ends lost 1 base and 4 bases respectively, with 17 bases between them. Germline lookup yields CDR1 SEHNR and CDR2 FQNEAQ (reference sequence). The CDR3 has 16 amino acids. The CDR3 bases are TGTGCCAGCAGCTTAGGGTCGGGTGGAAGTGGGTACGAGCAGTACTTC. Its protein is CASSLGSGGSGYEQYF.

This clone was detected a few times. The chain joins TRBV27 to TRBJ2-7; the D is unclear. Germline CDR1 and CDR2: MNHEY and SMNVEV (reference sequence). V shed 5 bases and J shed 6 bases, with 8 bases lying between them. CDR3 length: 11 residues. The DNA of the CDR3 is TGTGCCAGCAGTGATTTTCGCGAGCAGTACTTC. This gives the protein CASSDFREQYF.

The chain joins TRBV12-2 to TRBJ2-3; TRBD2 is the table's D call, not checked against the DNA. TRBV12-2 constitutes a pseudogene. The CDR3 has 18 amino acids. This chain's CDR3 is CASRLDRLIFGWSDTQYF. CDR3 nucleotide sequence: TGTGCAAGTCGCTTAGATCGACTTATTTTTGGTTGGTCAGATACGCAGTATTTT.

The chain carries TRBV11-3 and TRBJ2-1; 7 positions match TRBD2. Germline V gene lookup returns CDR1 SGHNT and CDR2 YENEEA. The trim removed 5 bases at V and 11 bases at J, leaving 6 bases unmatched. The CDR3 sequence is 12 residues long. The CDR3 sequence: CASSPSGAQQFF. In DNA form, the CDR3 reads TGTGCCAGCAGCCCCAGCGGGGCCCAGCAGTTCTTC.

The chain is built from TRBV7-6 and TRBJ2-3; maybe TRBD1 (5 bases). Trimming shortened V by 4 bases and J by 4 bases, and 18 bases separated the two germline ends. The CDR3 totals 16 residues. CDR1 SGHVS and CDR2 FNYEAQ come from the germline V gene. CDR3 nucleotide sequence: TGTGCCAGCAGCTCCGCCAAGGGGCGCTACGCAGATACGCAGTATTTT. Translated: CASSSAKGRYADTQYF.

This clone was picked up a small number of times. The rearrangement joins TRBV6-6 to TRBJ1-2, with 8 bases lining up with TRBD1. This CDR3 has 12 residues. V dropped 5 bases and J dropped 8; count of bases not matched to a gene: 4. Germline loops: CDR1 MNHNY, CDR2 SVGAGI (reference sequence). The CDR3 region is CASSGQGRGYTF. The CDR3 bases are TGTGCCAGCAGTGGACAGGGACGAGGCTACACCTTC.

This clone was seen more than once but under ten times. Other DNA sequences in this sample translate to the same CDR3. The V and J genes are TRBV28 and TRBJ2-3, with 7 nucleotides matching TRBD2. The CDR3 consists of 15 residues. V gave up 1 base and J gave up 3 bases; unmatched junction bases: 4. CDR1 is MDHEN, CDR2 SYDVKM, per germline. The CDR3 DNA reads TGTGCCAGCAGTTTATCTGGGGGGGGGACAGATACGCAGTATTTT. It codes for CASSLSGGGTDTQYF.

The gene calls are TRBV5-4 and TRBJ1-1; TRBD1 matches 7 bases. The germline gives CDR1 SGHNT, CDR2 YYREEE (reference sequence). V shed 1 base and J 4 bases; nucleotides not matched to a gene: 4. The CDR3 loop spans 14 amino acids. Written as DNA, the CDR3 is TGTGCCAGCAGCTTGTACAGGGGCGTCACTGAAGCTTTCTTT. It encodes CASSLYRGVTEAFF.

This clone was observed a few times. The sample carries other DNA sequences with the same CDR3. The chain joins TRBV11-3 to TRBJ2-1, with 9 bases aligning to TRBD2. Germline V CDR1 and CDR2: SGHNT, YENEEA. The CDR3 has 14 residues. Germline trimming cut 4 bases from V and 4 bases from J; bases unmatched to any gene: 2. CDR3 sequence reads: CASSSAGGYNEQFF. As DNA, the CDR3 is TGTGCCAGCAGCTCAGCGGGAGGATACAATGAGCAGTTCTTC.

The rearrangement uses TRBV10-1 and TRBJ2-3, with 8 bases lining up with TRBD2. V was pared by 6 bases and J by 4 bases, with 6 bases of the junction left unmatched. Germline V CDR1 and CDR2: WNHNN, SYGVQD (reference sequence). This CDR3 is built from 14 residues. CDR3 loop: CASSASGSADTQYF. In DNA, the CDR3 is TGCGCCAGCAGCGCTAGCGGGTCCGCAGATACGCAGTATTTT.

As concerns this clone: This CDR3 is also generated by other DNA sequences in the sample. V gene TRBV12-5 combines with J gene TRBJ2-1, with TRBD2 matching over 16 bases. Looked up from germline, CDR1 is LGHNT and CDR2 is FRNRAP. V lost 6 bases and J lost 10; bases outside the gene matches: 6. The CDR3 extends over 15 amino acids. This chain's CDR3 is CASGPGTSGRGEQFF. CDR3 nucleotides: TGTGCTAGTGGCCCCGGGACTAGCGGGAGGGGAGAGCAGTTCTTC.

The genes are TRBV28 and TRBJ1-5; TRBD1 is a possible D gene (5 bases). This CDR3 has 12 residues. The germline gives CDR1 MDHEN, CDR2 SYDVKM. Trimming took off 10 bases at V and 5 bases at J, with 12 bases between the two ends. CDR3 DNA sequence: TGTGCCACCAGCGACAGATATCAGCCCCAGCATTTT. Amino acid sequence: CATSDRYQPQHF.

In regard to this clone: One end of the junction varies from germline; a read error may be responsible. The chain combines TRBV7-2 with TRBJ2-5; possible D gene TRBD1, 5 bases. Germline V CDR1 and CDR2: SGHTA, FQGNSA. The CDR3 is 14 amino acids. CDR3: CASSFDWGQETRYF. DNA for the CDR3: TGTGCCAGCAGCTTTGACTGGGGCCAAGAGACCCGGTACTTC.

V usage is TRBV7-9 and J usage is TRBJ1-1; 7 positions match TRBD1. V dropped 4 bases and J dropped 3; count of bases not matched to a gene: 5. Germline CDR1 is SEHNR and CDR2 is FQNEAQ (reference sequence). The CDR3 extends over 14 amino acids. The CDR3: CASSSRTGDTEAFF. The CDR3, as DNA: TGTGCCAGCAGCTCCAGGACAGGAGACACTGAAGCTTTCTTT. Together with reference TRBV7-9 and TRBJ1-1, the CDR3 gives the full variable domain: DTGVSQNPRHKITKRGQNVTFRCDPISEHNRLYWYRQTLGQGPEFLTYFQNEAQLEKSRLLSDRFSAERPKGSFSTLEIQRTEQGDSAMYLCASSSRTGDTEAFFGQGTRLTVV.

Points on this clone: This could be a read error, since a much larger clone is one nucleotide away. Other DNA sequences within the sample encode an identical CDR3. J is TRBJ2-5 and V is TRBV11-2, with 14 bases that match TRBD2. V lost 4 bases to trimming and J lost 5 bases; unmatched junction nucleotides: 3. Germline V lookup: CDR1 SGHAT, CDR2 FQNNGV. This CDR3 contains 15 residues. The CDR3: CASSSGLAGAETQYF. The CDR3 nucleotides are TGTGCCAGCAGCTCGGGACTAGCGGGAGCGGAGACCCAGTACTTC.

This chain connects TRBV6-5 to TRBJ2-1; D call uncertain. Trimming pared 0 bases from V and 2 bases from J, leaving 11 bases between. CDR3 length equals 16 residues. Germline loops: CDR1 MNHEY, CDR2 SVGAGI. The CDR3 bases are TGTGCCAGCAGTTACTCGAGACACCGTACCTACAATGAGCAGTTCTTC. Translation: CASSYSRHRTYNEQFF.

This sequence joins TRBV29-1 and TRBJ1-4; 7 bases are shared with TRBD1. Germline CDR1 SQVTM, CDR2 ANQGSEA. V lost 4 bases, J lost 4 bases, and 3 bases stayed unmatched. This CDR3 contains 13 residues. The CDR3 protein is CSVAYRGNEKLFF. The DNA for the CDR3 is TGCAGCGTTGCGTACAGGGGTAATGAAAAACTGTTTTTT.

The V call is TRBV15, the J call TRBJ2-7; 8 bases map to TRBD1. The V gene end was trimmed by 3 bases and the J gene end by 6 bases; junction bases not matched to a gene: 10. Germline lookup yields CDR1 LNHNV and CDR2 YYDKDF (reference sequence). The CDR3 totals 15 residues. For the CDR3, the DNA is TGTGCCACCAGCAGGGAAACCGGGACAGGAGGCGAGCAGTACTTC. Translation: CATSRETGTGGEQYF.

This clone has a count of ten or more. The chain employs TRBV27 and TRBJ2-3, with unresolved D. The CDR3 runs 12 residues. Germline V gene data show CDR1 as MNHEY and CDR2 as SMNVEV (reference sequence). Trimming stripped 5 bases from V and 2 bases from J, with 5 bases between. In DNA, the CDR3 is TGTGCCAGCAGTCATAACACAGATACGCAGTATTTT. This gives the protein CASSHNTDTQYF.

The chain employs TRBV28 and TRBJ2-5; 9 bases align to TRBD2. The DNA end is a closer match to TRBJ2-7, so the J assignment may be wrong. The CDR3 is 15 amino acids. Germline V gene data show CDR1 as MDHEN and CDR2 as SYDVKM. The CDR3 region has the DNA TGTGCCAGCAGTTATAGCGGGAGAGGGCGGGGCGAGCAGTACTTC. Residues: CASSYSGRGRGEQYF.

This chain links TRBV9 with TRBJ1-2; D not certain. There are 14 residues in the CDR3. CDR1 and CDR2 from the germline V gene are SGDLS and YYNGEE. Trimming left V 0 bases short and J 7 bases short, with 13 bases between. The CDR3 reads CASSVGKVKTGYTF. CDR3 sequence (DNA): TGTGCCAGCAGCGTAGGCAAAGTTAAAACTGGCTACACCTTC.

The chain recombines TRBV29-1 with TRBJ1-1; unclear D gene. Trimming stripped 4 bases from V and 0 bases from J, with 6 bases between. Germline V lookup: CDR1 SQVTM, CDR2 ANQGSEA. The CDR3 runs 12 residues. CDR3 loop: CSVVALNTEAFF. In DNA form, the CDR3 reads TGCAGCGTTGTAGCTTTGAACACTGAAGCTTTCTTT.